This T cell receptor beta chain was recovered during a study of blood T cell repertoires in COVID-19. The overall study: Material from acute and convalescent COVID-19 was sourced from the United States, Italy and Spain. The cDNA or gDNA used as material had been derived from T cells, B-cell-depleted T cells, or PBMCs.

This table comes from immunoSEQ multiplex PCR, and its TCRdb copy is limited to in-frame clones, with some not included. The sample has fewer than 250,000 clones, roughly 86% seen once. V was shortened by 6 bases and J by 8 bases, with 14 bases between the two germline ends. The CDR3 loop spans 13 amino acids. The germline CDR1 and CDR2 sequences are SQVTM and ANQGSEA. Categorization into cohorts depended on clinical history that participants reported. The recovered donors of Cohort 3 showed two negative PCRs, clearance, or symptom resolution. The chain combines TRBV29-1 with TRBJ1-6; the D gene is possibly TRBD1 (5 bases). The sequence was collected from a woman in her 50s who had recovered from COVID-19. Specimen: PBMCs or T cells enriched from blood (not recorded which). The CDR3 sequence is CSVREVADSPLHF. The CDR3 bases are TGCAGCGTCAGGGAGGTAGCGGATTCACCCCTCCACTTT.